This T cell receptor (beta chain) was identified in a study of blood T cell repertoires in COVID-19. Study as a whole: Samples of COVID-19 (acute and convalescent) were obtained from the United States, Italy and Spain. Sources were T cells, B-cell-depleted T cells, or PBMCs; the material itself was cDNA or gDNA.

CDR1 is MGHRA, CDR2 YSYEKL, per germline. The CDR3 loop spans 15 amino acids. With V trimmed by 1 base and J by 3 bases, 4 bases remained unmatched. In the authors' workflow: Counts of nucleated cells, estimated from reference gene primer amplification, were obtained. Assay used: immunoSEQ multiplex PCR; TCRdb lists only in-frame clones, some missing. V, J and clone size derive from that table, while D and trimming were established from the DNA sequence. The profile covers 30,000 to 35,000 clones, with more than 75% appearing a single time and about 14% taken by the ten largest. The source material was peripheral blood. This rearrangement joins TRBV4-1 to TRBJ2-5, with 8 positions matching TRBD2. This TCR was sampled from a man between 60 and 70 years old with active COVID-19. The CDR3 DNA reads as TGCGCCAGCAGCCAAGGACTAGCGCCTAAAGAGACCCAGTACTTC. Its protein product is CASSQGLAPKETQYF.